This entry features one T cell receptor (beta chain) sequence. The antigen remains undetermined. Germline V gives CDR1 SGHRS, CDR2 YFSETQ. Germline trimming cut 4 bases from V and 7 bases from J; bases unmatched to any gene: 10. The CDR3 totals 16 residues. Produced via immunoSEQ multiplex PCR; TCRdb's table is partial and in-frame only. The sample includes some 80,000 clones, 65% to 90% of them seen just once. This sample is drawn from a study of radiation and T cells in renal cell carcinoma. Study-level information: Nephrectomy followed 15 Gy stereotactic body radiation by 4 weeks. Overall study results and limits: In blood, top tumor clones expanded by 2 weeks, shrinking by 4.

The time point here: blood 2 weeks post-SBRT. Sample treatment: 15 Gy SBRT to primary tumor, nephrectomy 4 weeks later. After SBRT, blood was collected at 2 and 4 weeks, plus baseline. Clear cell pathology was present in this patient's renal cell carcinoma. The source is a woman in her forties or fifties with renal cell carcinoma. The specimen comprised blood, sampled from a patient whose treatment included radiotherapy and nephrectomy. V gene TRBV5-1 combines with J gene TRBJ2-2; the match to TRBD2 covers 10 bases. The CDR3 region is CASSRGTSVLNGELFF. CDR3 in DNA: TGCGCCAGCAGCCGGGGGACTAGCGTTTTAAACGGGGAGCTGTTTTTT.